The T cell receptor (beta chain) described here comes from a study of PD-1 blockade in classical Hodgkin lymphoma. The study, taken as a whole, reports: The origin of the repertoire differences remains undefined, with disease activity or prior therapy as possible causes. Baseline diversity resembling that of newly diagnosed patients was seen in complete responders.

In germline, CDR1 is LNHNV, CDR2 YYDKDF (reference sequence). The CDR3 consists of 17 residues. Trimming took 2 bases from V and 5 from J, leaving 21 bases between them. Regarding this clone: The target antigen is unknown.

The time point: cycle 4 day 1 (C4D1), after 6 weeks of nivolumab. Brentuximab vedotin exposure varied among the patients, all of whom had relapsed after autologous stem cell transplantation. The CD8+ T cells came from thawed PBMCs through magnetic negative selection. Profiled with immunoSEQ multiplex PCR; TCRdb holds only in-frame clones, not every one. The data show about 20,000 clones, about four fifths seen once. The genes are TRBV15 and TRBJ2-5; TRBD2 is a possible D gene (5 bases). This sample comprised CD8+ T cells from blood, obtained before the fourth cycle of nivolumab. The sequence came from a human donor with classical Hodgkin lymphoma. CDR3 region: CATSRPWVTRRWETQYF. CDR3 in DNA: TGTGCCACCAGCAGACCTTGGGTTACAAGGAGGTGGGAGACCCAGTACTTC.